This T cell receptor (beta chain) was recovered during a study of Graves' ophthalmopathy and Graves' hyperthyroidism. Findings and caveats of the study: Blood also harbored most expanded thyroid clonotypes above 0.001 frequency. Both a roughly 70% sensitivity and an approximately 72% specificity characterized the model's predictions of ophthalmopathy progression.

CDR3 size: 16 residues. The J segment lost 1 base and the V segment lost 0 bases, leaving 7 bases of the junction unmatched. CDR1 is SGHRS, CDR2 YFSETQ, per germline. The study amplified TCR beta CDR3 regions using RNA transcripts. First-round RT-PCR with HTBI primers preceded a second-round multiplex PCR. TCRdb re-called the multiplex PCR reads with MiXCR, one entry per CDR3 protein. The sample lists about 620,000 distinct CDR3 sequences; 22% were seen once. This clonotype was recorded at least ten times. As yet, its antigen is unknown. The chain employs TRBV5-1 and TRBJ2-7; TRBD1 matches at 7 bases. Specimen: peripheral blood. This receptor was obtained from a woman aged 18-35 years with stable Graves' hyperthyroidism. Some clones in this sample may be carry-over from other donors' samples. The CDR3 reads CASSLGVGQLSYEQYF. The CDR3, as DNA: TGCGCCAGCAGCTTGGGGGTGGGACAGCTTTCCTACGAGCAGTACTTC.